Shown below are 10 T cell receptor beta chains from a single sample sequenced in a study of naive and memory T cell subsets. Both TRBC1 and TRBC2 were covered by a beta constant-region primer of two equimolar oligonucleotides. TCRdb redid the calling of the UMI-ligation and nested PCR reads with MiXCR, one entry per CDR3 protein. Among approximately 5,400 distinct CDR3 sequences listed, around 7% were seen once. Sample: effector memory CD8+ T cells from blood. The subset: effector memory, CD45RA- CD27-. These receptors were obtained from a human donor in good health.

This clonotype has a count of ten or more. The DNA for the CDR3 is TGCAGTGCTACCCAACGAAGTGGATATGAAGGGGGGGAAGCTTTCTTT. Residues: CSATQRSGYEGGEAFF. This chain uses TRBV20-1 with TRBJ1-1; TRBD1 might be the D (6 bases). Trimming pared 4 bases from V and 8 bases from J, leaving 26 bases between. The CDR3 consists of 16 residues. Looked up from germline, CDR1 is DFQATT and CDR2 is SNEGSKA (reference sequence).

This clonotype was found many times. A read error may be the cause here, since a much bigger clone is one base away. The chain joins TRBV18 to TRBJ2-1; 7 nucleotides match TRBD1. This CDR3 comprises 14 residues. The ends lost 3 bases at V and 3 bases at J; junction bases unmatched: 2. The germline gives CDR1 KGHSH, CDR2 LQKENI. The CDR3: CASSPTGCYNEQFF. For the CDR3, the DNA is TGTGCCAGCTCACCGACAGGGTGCTACAATGAGCAGTTCTTC.

This clonotype is medium-sized by share. Since a much larger clone is just one base distant, this may be a read error. This rearrangement joins TRBV6-6 to TRBJ2-5, with 8 bases identical to TRBD1. The germline CDR1 and CDR2 sequences are MNHNY and SVGAGI (reference sequence). J lost 1 base, V lost 0 bases, and 4 bases had no gene match. This CDR3 is built from 16 residues. The CDR3 here is CASSYSVGTGQETQYF. The DNA of the CDR3 is TGTGCCAGCAGTTACTCGGTAGGGACAGGCCAAGAGACCCAGTACTTC.

The chain employs TRBV6-5 and TRBJ2-1, with D possibly being TRBD1 or TRBD2 (5 bases each). The V gene lost 6 bases and the J gene lost 9 bases, with 21 bases spanning the gap. Germline V gene lookup returns CDR1 MNHEY and CDR2 SVGAGI. The CDR3 runs to 15 residues. This CDR3 is CASRKTDWESGEQFF. The DNA of the CDR3 is TGTGCCAGCAGGAAGACAGATTGGGAGAGTGGTGAGCAGTTCTTC.

This clonotype showed up many times. The chain combines TRBV28 with TRBJ1-2; TRBD1 is a possible D gene (6 bases). Germline lookup yields CDR1 MDHEN and CDR2 SYDVKM. The CDR3 sequence is 16 residues long. Deletions cut 5 bases from V and 2 bases from J, with 18 bases between. The chain's CDR3 is CASSPLYREENYGYTF. In DNA form, the CDR3 reads TGTGCCAGCAGTCCCCTTTACAGGGAAGAGAACTATGGCTACACCTTC.

This clonotype was observed a few times. V and J are TRBV2 and TRBJ1-2; D not certain. CDR1 is SNHLY, CDR2 FYNNEI, per germline. V was clipped by 4 bases and J by 4 bases, with 10 bases between them. This CDR3 is 13 amino acids long. The DNA for the CDR3 is TGTGCCAGCAGTGGTATGGTCTCCTATGGCTACACCTTC. Translated, it gives CASSGMVSYGYTF.

There are many counts of this clonotype. The CDR3, as DNA: TGCAGTGCTAGCGACGGACTGGACCATCAGCCCCAGCATTTT. It codes for CSASDGLDHQPQHF. The chain recombines TRBV20-1 with TRBJ1-5, with D unclear. The V end was cut by 3 bases, the J end by 5 bases, with 14 bases between. Germline CDR1 reads DFQATT; CDR2 reads SNEGSKA (reference sequence). The CDR3 consists of 14 residues.

By share, this clonotype counts as medium-sized (0.01 to 0.1%). This rearrangement joins TRBV29-1 to TRBJ1-1; D possibly corresponds to TRBD1 (5 bases). V gave up 7 bases and J gave up 4 bases, with 16 bases separating them. The CDR3 is 13 residues long. Germline V gives CDR1 SQVTM, CDR2 ANQGSEA. The CDR3 DNA reads TGCAGCGCTGCTCAGGGAGAGGGCACTGAAGCTTTCTTT. This translates into CSAAQGEGTEAFF.

The chain recombines TRBV15 with TRBJ2-2; D may correspond to TRBD1 or TRBD2 (6 bases each). V lost 6 bases, J lost 2 bases, and 13 bases lay in between. The CDR3 has 15 residues. Germline V lookup: CDR1 LNHNV, CDR2 YYDKDF (reference sequence). CDR3 region: CATSSGGDNTGELFF. CDR3 coding DNA: TGTGCCACCAGTTCCGGGGGCGACAACACCGGGGAGCTGTTTTTT.

There are many counts of this clonotype. This chain links TRBV9 with TRBJ2-1, with D unclear. The CDR3 loop spans 15 amino acids. V was pared by 0 bases and J by 0 bases, with 7 bases between. From germline, CDR1 is SGDLS and CDR2 YYNGEE. Here the CDR3 DNA reads TGTGCCAGCAGCGTAGAAGATAGCTCCTACAATGAGCAGTTCTTC. Translation: CASSVEDSSYNEQFF. Based on the CDR3 plus reference TRBV9 and TRBJ2-1, the full variable domain is DSGVTQTPKHLITATGQRVTLRCSPRSGDLSVYWYQQSLDQGLQFLIQYYNGEERAKGNILERFSAQQFPDLHSELNLSSLELGDSALYFCASSVEDSSYNEQFFGPGTRLTVL.